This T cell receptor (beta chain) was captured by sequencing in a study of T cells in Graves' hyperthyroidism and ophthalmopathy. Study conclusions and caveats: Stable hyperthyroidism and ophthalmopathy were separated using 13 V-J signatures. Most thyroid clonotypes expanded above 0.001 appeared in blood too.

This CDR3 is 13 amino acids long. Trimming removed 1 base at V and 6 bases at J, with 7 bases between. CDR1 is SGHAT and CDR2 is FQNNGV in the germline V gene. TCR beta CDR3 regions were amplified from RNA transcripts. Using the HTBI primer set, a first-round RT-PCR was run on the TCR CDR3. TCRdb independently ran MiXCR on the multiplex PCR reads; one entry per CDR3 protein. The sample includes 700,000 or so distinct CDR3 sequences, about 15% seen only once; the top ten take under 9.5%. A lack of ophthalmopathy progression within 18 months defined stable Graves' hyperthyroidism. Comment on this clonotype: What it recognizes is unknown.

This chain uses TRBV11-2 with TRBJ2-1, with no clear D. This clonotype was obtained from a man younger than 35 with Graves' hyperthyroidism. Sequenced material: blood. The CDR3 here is CASSLVDINEQFF. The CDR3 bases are TGTGCCAGCAGCTTAGTGGATATCAATGAGCAGTTCTTC.